The TCR beta chain under discussion was sequenced for a study of T cell responses to AZD1222 COVID-19 vaccine. General study findings and limits: CD4 TCRs linked to vaccination spanned spike, dominating at 160-218 and 743-854. A reported finding is that nearly half of spike-specific TCRs target unmutated variant regions. White British people made up most donors, females outnumbered males, and clonal diversity was possibly underestimated.

Repertoires were generated with immunoSEQ multiplex PCR, while TCRdb's copy carries only in-frame clones and drops some. The data show 55,000 to 90,000 clones, with roughly 82% seen just once and under 6.5% held by the top ten. The table lists this clone with a few counts. What it binds is not known. V lost 2 bases and J 4 bases, leaving 7 bases between the germline ends. Germline V gives CDR1 SGDLS, CDR2 YYNGEE. This CDR3 contains 13 residues. The rearrangement joins TRBV9 to TRBJ1-3; D is undetermined. This clonotype was sampled from an adult in good health. The sequenced sample was peripheral blood, obtained on day 0 of AZD1222 vaccination. In DNA form, the CDR3 reads TGTGCCAGCAGCGTTATAGGCGGAAACACCATATATTTT. Its protein product is CASSVIGGNTIYF.